This T cell receptor beta chain was found in a study of cytotoxic CD8 clonotypes in ibrutinib-treated CLL. Produced via immunoSEQ multiplex PCR; TCRdb's table is partial and in-frame only. The table lists some 150,000 clones, over 75% of them singletons. Study-level findings and limits: Few clonotypes were public, and these shrank or held steady under treatment. Clonality grew at ibrutinib response; at progression, it decreased back toward baseline. Baseline clonality was higher than in age-matched healthy donors and moved in step with circulating CD8+ T-cell counts.

About this clone itself: Antigen: not known.

The authors obtained approximately 2.1 micrograms of genomic DNA from cryopreserved PBMCs for TCR beta libraries. The germline V gene has CDR1 SQVTM and CDR2 ANQGSEA. V gave up 5 bases and J gave up 3 bases, with 10 bases separating them. The CDR3 sequence is 12 residues long. The V gene is TRBV29-1, the J gene TRBJ1-2; D not resolved. The specimen was PBMCs, collected after 36 months of ibrutinib treatment. This TCR came from a human donor with chronic lymphocytic leukemia. As DNA, the CDR3 is TGCAGCGTTTTCGGGCAGTACTATGGCTACACCTTC. It encodes CSVFGQYYGYTF.